The text below deals with one T cell receptor beta chain. The data are from a study of blood T cell repertoires in COVID-19. Study background: The United States, Italy and Spain provided the acute and convalescent COVID-19 samples. Sources were T cells, B-cell-depleted T cells, or PBMCs; the material itself was cDNA or gDNA.

Authors' processing steps: Researchers report that nucleated cell counts were estimated from reference gene primer amplification. TCRdb's copy holds only in-frame clones and misses some; the assay was immunoSEQ multiplex PCR. D and trimming were read from the DNA, whereas the V and J calls and clone size are those reported in that table. Among about 300,000 clones listed, around 89% were seen once. The CDR3 contains 17 residues. Sequencing was performed on peripheral blood. The receptor was derived from a man aged 35 to 55 with acute or convalescent COVID-19. V and J are TRBV21-1 and TRBJ1-2; the table's D call TRBD1 went unverified against the DNA. TRBV21-1 is noted as a pseudogene. CDR3 loop: CASSPGQGRYLNYGYTF. In DNA, the CDR3 is TGTGCCAGCAGCCCGGGACAGGGGCGATACCTCAACTATGGCTACACCTTC.